This T cell receptor beta chain emerged from a study of tissue T cells after allogeneic stem cell transplantation. Study-wide points: Anatomically similar tissues had similar TCR repertoires within each patient.

Points on this clone: What it binds is unknown.

CDR3 size: 14 residues. Trimming took off 3 bases at V and 3 bases at J, with 14 bases between the two ends. Germline V gives CDR1 GTSNPN, CDR2 SVGIG (reference sequence). Sequenced by immunoSEQ multiplex PCR; TCRdb stores in-frame clones only, minus some. The table records 25,000 to 35,000 clones, approximately 85% of them present only once. The sample consisted of blood, taken before transplantation. The sequence derives from a woman between 18 and 55 years old who later had graft-versus-host disease after an allogeneic stem cell transplant. The chain couples TRBV30 to TRBJ1-2; tentative D call: TRBD1 (5 bases). CDR3 nucleotide sequence: TGTGCCTGGAGACTGACAGCGTTGGACTATGGCTACACCTTC. Translation gives CAWRLTALDYGYTF.